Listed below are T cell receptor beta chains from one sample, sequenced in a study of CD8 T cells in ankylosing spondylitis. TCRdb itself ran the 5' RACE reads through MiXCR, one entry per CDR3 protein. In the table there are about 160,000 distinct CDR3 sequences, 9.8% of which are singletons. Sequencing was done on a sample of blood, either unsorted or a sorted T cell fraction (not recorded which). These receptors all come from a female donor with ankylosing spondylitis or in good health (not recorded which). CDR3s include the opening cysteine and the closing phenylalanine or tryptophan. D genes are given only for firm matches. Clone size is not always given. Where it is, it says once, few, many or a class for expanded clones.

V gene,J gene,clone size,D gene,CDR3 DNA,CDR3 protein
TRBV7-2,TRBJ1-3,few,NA,TGTGCCAGCAGCTCACAAATCTCAAACACCATATATTTT,CASSSQISNTIYF
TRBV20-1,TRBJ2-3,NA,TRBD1,TGCAGTGCCGATCAATCCTCGGGACAGGTCCCAGATACGCAGTATTTT,CSADQSSGQVPDTQYF
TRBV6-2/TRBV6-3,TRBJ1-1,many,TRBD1,TGTGCCAGCAGTTACTGGACAGGGGCGGTTGAAGCTTTCTTT,CASSYWTGAVEAFF
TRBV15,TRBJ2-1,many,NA,TGTGCCACCAGCAGAGCGGGGCAGGATGAGCAGTTCTTC,CATSRAGQDEQFF
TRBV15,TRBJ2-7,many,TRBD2,TGTGCCACCAGCGGGGGGACTAGCGGACACTACGAGCAGTACTTC,CATSGGTSGHYEQYF
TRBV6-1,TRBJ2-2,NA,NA,TGTGCCAGCAGCCGGGACTGGCCGAACACCGGGGAGCTGTTTTTT,CASSRDWPNTGELFF
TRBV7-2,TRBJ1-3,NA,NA,TGTGCCAGCAGTGATGGATTCAACACCATATATTTT,CASSDGFNTIYF
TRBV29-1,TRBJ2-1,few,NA,TGCAGCGTTGTTGGGCTAGCGCCTTACAATGAGCAGTTCTTC,CSVVGLAPYNEQFF
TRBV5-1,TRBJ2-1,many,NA,TGCGCCAGCAGCTTGCGGGACCCGGCGGGGAATGAGCAGTTCTTC,CASSLRDPAGNEQFF
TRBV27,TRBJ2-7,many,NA,TGTGCCAGCAGTTTTGCGGGGATCTCCTACGAGCAGTACTTC,CASSFAGISYEQYF
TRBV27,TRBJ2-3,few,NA,TGTGCCAGCAGTCTTACCCCAGGGGATACGCAGTATTTT,CASSLTPGDTQYF
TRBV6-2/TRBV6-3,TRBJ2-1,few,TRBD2,TGTGCCAGCAGTTACCCCCACGCGGGAGTAGACAATGAGCAGTTCTTC,CASSYPHAGVDNEQFF
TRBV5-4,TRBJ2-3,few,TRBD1,TGTGCCAGCAGCACTGAGACAGGGGCGAGTTCAGATACGCAGTATTTT,CASSTETGASSDTQYF
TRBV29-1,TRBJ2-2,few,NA,TGCAGCGTTGGGACAGACGGGGAGCTGTTTTTT,CSVGTDGELFF
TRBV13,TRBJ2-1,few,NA,TGTGCCAGCAGCTTAGACTTGGGGCTCAGGGACTCCTACAATGAGCAGTTCTTC,CASSLDLGLRDSYNEQFF
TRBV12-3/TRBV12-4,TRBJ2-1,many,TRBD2,TGTGCCAGCAGTTTAGGATGGCCTAGCGGGGACAATGAGCAGTTCTTC,CASSLGWPSGDNEQFF
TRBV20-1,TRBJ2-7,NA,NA,TGCAGTGCTAGAGATTTAGTTTCAGATGGTTACGAGCAGTACTTC,CSARDLVSDGYEQYF
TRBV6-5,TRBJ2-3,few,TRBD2,TGTGCCAGCAGTTACTCTGGGGGGAGGGCCCCAGATACGCAGTATTTT,CASSYSGGRAPDTQYF
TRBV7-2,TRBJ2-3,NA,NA,TGTGCCAGCAGCCCGCGGACGGCAACAGATACGCAGTATTTT,CASSPRTATDTQYF
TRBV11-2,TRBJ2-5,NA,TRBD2,TGTGCCAGCAGCCTTAGCGGGAGTAGGTTCGAGACCCAGTACTTC,CASSLSGSRFETQYF
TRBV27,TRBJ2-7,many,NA,TGTGCCAGCAACAAAGAGGGGACAACCTACGAGCAGTACTTC,CASNKEGTTYEQYF
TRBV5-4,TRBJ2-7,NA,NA,TGTGCCAGCAGCTTACCGGACAGTAACTACGAGCAGTACTTC,CASSLPDSNYEQYF
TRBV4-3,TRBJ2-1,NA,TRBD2,TGCGCCAGCAGCCCCGAGCGGGAGGCCCTGTATGAGCAGTTCTTC,CASSPEREALYEQFF
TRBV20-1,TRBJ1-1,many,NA,TGCAGTGCTAAGAAGGGCACTGAAGCTTTCTTT,CSAKKGTEAFF
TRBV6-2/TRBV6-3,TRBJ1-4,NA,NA,TGTGCCAGCAGTTACGGGACGGACGATGAAAAACTGTTTTTT,CASSYGTDDEKLFF
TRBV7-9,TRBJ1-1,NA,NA,TGTGCCAGCAGCTTACCGGACGGGGGATCCACTGAAGCTTTCTTT,CASSLPDGGSTEAFF
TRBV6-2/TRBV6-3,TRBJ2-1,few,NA,TGTGCCAGCAGTTATGGGCTAGCCTCCAGGGAGCAGTTCTTC,CASSYGLASREQFF
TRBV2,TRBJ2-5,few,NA,TGTGCCAGCAGTGGATACTTAGCGGACCTCCAAGAGACCCAGTACTTC,CASSGYLADLQETQYF
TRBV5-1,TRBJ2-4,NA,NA,TGCGCCAGCAGCTTGGACGCTGGGGACATTCAGTACTTC,CASSLDAGDIQYF
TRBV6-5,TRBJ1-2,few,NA,TGTGCCAGCAGTTACTCGAGACAGAATGGCTACACCTTC,CASSYSRQNGYTF
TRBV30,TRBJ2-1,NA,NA,TGTGCCTGGGACCGGTCCCATGAGCAGTTCTTC,CAWDRSHEQFF
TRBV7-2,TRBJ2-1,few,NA,TGTGCCAGCAGCTCCGGACGCTACAATGAGCAGTTCTTC,CASSSGRYNEQFF
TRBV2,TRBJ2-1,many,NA,TGTGCCAGCAGTGAATACTCCTCCTACAATGAGCAGTTCTTC,CASSEYSSYNEQFF
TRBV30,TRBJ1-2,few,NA,TGTGCCTGGAGTGTAGAATATCAAGGGAGCTACACCTTC,CAWSVEYQGSYTF
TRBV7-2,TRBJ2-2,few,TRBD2,TGTGCCAGCAGCTGGGCTGGCGGGAGGCGGGGCGGGGAGCTGTTTTTT,CASSWAGGRRGGELFF